This paragraph covers one TCR beta chain sequence. Trimming took 1 base from V and 3 from J, leaving 8 bases between them. Germline CDR1 is LNHNV and CDR2 is YYDKDF (reference sequence). This CDR3 spans 14 amino acids. The data were obtained in a study of T cell clonotyping in hematopoietic cell transplantation. The protocol was immunoSEQ multiplex PCR, while the TCRdb copy is restricted to in-frame clones and leaves out a portion. Of roughly 5,000 clones listed, about three quarters are singletons. The source of this sequence is a female patient in her forties or fifties who had an allogeneic stem cell transplant from an unrelated donor, so the T cells may come from the graft donor. Some clones in this sample may be carry-over from other donors' samples. The chain carries TRBV15 and TRBJ2-3; TRBD2 might be the D (6 bases). The sequencing here drew on peripheral blood mononuclear cells, taken 100 days after allogeneic stem cell transplant. The CDR3 coding sequence is TGTGCCACCAGCAGAGTTGGAGGGACAGATACGCAGTATTTT. It encodes CATSRVGGTDTQYF.